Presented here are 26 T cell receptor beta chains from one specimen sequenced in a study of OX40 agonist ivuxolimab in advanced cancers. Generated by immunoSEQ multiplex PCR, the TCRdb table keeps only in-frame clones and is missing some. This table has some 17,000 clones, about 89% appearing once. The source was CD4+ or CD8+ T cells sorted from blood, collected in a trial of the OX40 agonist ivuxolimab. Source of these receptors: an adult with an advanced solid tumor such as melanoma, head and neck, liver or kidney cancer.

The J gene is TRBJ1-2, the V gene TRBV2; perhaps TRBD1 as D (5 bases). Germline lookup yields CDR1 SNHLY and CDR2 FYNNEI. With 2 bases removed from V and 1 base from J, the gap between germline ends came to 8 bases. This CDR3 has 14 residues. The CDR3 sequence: CASSEPGVNYGYTF. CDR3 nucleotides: TGTGCCAGCAGTGAACCGGGGGTTAACTATGGCTACACCTTC.

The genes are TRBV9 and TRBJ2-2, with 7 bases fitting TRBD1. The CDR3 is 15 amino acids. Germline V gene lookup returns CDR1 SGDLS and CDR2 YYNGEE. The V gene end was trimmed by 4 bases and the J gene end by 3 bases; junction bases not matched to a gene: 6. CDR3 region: CASSPTGADTGELFF. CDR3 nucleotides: TGTGCCAGCAGCCCCACAGGGGCCGACACCGGGGAGCTGTTTTTT.

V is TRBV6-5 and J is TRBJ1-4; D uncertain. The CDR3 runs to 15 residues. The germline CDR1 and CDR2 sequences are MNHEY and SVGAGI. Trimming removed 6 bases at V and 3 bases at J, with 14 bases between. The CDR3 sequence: CASRTTWGSNEKLFF. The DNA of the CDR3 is TGTGCCAGCAGAACAACCTGGGGTTCTAATGAAAAACTGTTTTTT.

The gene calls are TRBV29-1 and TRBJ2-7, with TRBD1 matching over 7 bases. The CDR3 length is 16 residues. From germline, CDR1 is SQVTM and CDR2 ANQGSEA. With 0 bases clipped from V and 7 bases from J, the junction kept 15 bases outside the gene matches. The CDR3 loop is CSVEDWAGTEGLEQYF. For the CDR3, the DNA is TGCAGCGTTGAAGATTGGGCCGGGACAGAGGGCTTGGAGCAGTACTTC.

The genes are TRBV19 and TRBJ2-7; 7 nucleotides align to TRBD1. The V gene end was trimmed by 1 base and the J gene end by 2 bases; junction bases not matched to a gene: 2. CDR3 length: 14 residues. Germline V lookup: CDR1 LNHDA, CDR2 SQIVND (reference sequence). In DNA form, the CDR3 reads TGTGCCAGTAGTATAGGGACAGGCACCTACGAGCAGTACTTC. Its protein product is CASSIGTGTYEQYF. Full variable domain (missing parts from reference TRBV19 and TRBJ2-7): DGGITQSPKYLFRKEGQNVTLSCEQNLNHDAMYWYRQDPGQGLRLIYYSQIVNDFQKGDIAEGYSVSREKKESFPLTVTSAQKNPTAFYLCASSIGTGTYEQYFGPGTRLTVT.

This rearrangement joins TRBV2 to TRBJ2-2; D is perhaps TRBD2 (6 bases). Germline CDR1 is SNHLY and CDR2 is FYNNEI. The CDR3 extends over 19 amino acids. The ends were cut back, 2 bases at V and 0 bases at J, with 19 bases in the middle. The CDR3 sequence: CASSETGEDLWPNTGELFF. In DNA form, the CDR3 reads TGTGCCAGCAGTGAAACCGGGGAGGACCTTTGGCCGAACACCGGGGAGCTGTTTTTT. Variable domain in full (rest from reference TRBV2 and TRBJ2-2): EPEVTQTPSHQVTQMGQEVILRCVPISNHLYFYWYRQILGQKVEFLVSFYNNEISEKSEIFDDQFSVERPDGSNFTLKIRSTKLEDSAMYFCASSETGEDLWPNTGELFFGEGSRLTVL.

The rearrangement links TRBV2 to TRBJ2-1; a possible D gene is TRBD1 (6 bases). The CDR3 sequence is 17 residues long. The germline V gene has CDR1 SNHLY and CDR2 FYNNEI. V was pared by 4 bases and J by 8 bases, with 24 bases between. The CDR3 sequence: CASSAAAGVTFVDEQFF. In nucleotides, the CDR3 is TGTGCCAGCAGTGCAGCCGCAGGGGTCACTTTCGTGGATGAGCAGTTCTTC. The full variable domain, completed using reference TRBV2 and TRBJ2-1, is EPEVTQTPSHQVTQMGQEVILRCVPISNHLYFYWYRQILGQKVEFLVSFYNNEISEKSEIFDDQFSVERPDGSNFTLKIRSTKLEDSAMYFCASSAAAGVTFVDEQFFGPGTRLTVL.

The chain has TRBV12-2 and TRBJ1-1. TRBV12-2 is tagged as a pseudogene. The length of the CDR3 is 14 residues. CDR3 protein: CASRLQGGGTEAFF. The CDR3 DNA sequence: TGTGCAAGTCGCTTGCAGGGCGGAGGCACTGAAGCTTTCTTT.

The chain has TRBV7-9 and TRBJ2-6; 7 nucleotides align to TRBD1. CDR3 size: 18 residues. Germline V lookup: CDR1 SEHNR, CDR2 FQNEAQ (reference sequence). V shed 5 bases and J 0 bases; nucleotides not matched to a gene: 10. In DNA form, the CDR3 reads TGTGCCAGCAGCACCGGGACAGTTATTCACTCTGGGGCCAACGTCCTGACTTTC. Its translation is CASSTGTVIHSGANVLTF.

The CDR3 region has the DNA TGTGCCTCGGCAGGTCGAACCGGGGAGCTGTTTTTT. Encoded protein: CASAGRTGELFF. V usage is TRBV27 and J usage is TRBJ2-2; no reliable D call. From germline, CDR1 is MNHEY and CDR2 SMNVEV (reference sequence). V lost 11 bases, J lost 5 bases, and 12 bases lay in between. CDR3 length: 12 residues.

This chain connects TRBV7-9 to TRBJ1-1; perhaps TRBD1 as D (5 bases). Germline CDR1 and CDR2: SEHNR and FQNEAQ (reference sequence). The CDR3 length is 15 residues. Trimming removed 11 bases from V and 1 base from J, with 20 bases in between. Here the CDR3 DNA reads TGTGCCTGTTCGGACACCCAATGGTCGAACACTGAAGCTTTCTTT. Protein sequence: CACSDTQWSNTEAFF.

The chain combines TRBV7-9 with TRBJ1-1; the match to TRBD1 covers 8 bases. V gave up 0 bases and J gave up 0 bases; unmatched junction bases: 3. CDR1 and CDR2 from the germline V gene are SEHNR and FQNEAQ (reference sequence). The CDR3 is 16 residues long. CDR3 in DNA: TGTGCCAGCAGCTTAGCTGGACAGGGATTGAACACTGAAGCTTTCTTT. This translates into CASSLAGQGLNTEAFF.

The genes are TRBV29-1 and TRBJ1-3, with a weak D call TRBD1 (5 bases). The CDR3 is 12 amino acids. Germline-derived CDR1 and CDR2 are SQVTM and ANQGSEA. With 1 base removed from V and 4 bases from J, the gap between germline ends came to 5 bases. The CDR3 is CSVEGGGNTIYF. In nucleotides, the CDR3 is TGCAGCGTTGAAGGGGGCGGAAACACCATATATTTT. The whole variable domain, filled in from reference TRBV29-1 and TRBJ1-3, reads SAVISQKPSRDICQRGTSLTIQCQVDSQVTMMFWYRQQPGQSLTLIATANQGSEATYESGFVIDKFPISRPNLTFSTLTVSNMSPEDSSIYLCSVEGGGNTIYFGEGSWLTVV.

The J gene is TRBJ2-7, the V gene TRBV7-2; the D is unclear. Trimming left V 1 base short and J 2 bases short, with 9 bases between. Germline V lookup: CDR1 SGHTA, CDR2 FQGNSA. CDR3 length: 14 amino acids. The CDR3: CASSLGARAYEQYF. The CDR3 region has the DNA TGTGCCAGCAGCTTAGGGGCCAGAGCCTACGAGCAGTACTTC.

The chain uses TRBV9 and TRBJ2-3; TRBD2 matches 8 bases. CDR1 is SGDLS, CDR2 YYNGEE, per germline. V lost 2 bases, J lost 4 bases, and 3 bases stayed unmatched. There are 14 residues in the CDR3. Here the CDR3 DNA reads TGTGCCAGCAGCGTCGGGACTAGTCCAGATACGCAGTATTTT. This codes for CASSVGTSPDTQYF.

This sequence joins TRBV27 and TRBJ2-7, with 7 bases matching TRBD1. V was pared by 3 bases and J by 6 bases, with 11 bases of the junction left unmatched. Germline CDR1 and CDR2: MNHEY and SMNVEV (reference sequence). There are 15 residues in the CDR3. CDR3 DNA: TGTGCCAGCAGTTTGTCTCGATCGGACAGGTCCGAGCAGTACTTC. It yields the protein CASSLSRSDRSEQYF.

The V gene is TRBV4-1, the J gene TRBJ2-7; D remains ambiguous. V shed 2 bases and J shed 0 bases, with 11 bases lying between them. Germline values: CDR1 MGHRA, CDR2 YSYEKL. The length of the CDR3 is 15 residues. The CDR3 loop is CASSQISSSSYEQYF. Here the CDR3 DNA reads TGCGCCAGCAGCCAAATCTCTTCGAGCTCCTACGAGCAGTACTTC.

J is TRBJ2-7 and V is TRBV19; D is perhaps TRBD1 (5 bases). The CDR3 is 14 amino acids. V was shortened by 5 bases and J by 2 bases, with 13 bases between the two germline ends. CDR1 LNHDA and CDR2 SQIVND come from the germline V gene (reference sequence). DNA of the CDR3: TGTGCCAGTAGTCCGAGGACACTTACCTACGAGCAGTACTTC. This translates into CASSPRTLTYEQYF.

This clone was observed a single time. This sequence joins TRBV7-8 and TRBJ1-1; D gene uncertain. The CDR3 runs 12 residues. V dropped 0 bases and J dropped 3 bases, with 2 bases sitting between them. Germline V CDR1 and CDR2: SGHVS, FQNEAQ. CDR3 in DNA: TGTGCCAGCAGCTTAGCTTACACTGAAGCTTTCTTT. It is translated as CASSLAYTEAFF.

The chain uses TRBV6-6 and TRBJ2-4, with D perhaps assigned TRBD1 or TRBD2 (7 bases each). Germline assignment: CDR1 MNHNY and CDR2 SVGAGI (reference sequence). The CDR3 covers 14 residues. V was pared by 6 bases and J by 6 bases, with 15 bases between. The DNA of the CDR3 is TGTGCCAGCAGCGTACAGGGGAGGGCAAACATTCAGTACTTC. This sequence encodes CASSVQGRANIQYF.

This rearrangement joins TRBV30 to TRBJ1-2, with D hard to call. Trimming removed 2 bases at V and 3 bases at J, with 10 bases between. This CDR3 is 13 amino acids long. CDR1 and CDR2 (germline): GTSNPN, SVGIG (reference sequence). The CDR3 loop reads CAWSTSLDYGYTF. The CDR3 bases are TGTGCCTGGAGTACCAGCCTTGACTATGGCTACACCTTC.

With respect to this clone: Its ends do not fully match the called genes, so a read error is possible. The CDR3 DNA follows: TGCGCCAGCAGCCAAGGAGGGACAGGGGCCTACGAGCAGTACTTC. The encoded protein is CASSQGGTGAYEQYF. The chain uses TRBV7-3 and TRBJ2-7; 10 bases line up with TRBD1. The CDR3 totals 15 residues. Germline V gene sequence: CDR1 SGHTA, CDR2 FQGTGA.

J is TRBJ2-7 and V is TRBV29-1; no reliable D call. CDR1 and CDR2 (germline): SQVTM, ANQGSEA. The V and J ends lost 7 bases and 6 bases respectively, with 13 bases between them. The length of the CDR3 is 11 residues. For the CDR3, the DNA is TGCAGCGCCATTGTACGGAGCGAGCAGTACTTC. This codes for CSAIVRSEQYF.

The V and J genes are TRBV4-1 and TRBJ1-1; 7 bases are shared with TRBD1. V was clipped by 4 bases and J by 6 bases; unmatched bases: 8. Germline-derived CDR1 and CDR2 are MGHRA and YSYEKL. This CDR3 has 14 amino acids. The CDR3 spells CASSLQGSEAEAFF. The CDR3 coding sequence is TGCGCCAGCAGCCTACAGGGGAGTGAAGCTGAAGCTTTCTTT.

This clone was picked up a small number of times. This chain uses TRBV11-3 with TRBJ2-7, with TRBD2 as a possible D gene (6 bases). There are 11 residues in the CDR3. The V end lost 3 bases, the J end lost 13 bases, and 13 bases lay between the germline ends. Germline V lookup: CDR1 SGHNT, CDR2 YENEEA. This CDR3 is CASSLGLRRYF. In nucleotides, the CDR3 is TGTGCCAGCAGCTTGGGACTTCGGAGATACTTC.

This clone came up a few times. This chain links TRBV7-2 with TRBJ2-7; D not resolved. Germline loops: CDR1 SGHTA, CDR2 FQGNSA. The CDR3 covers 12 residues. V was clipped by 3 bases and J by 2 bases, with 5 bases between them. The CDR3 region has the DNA TGTGCCAGCAGCTTGGCCACCTACGAGCAGTACTTC. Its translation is CASSLATYEQYF.